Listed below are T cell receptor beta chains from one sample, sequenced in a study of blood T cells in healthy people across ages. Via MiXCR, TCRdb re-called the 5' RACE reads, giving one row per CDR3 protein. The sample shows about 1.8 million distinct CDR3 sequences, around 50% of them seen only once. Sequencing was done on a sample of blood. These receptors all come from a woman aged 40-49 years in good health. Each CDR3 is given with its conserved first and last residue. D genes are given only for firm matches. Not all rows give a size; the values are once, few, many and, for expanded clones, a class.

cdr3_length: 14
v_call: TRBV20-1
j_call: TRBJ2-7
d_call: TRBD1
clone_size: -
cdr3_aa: CSARRTGLTYEQYF
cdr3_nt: TGCAGTGCTCGAAGGACAGGATTAACCTACGAGCAGTACTTC

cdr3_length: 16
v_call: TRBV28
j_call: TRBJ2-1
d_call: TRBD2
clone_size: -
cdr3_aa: CASSFGGAIPYNEQFF
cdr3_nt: TGTGCCAGCAGTTTCGGGGGGGCGATCCCCTACAATGAGCAGTTCTTC

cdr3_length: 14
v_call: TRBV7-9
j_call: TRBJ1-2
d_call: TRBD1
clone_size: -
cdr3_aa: CASSSGRGHYGYTF
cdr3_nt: TGTGCCAGCAGCTCTGGCAGGGGGCACTATGGCTACACCTTC

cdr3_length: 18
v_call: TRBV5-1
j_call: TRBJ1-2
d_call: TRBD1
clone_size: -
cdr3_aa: CASSSDPRGQDSYYGYTF
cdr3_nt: TGCGCCAGCAGCTCCGACCCCCGTGGACAGGATTCTTACTATGGCTACACCTTC

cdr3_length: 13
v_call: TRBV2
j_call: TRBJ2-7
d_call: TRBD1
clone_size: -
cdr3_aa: CASSRQGIDEQYF
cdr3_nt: TGTGCCAGCAGTCGACAGGGTATCGACGAGCAGTACTTC

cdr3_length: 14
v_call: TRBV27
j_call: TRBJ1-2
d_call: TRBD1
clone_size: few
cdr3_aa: CASSWGQGPYGYTF
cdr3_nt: TGTGCCAGCAGTTGGGGACAGGGGCCCTATGGCTACACCTTC

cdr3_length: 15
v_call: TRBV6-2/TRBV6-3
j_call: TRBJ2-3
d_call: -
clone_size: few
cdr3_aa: CASSRPSWGTDTQYF
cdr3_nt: TGTGCCAGCAGTCGACCCTCTTGGGGCACAGATACGCAGTATTTT

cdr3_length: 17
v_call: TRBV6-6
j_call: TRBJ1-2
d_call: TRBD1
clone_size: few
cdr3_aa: CASRMTGGIGYNYGYTF
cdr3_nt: TGTGCCAGCAGGATGACAGGGGGCATAGGTTATAATTACGGCTACACCTTC

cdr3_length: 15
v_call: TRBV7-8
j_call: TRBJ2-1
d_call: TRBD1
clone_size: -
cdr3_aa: CASSPRQGAANEQFF
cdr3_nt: TGTGCCAGCAGCCCCAGACAGGGGGCGGCCAATGAGCAGTTCTTC

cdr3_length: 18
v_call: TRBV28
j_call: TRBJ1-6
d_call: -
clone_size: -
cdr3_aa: CASSSPSSETGRRSPLHF
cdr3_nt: TGTGCCAGCAGTTCGCCCAGCTCGGAGACAGGTCGGCGATCACCCCTCCACTTT

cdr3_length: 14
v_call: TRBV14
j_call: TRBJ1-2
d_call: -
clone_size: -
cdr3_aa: CASSQDATRDGYTF
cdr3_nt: TGTGCCAGCAGCCAAGACGCCACGCGGGATGGCTACACCTTC

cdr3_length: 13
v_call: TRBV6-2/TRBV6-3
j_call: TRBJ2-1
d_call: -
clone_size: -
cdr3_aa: CASSQGRYNEQFF
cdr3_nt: TGTGCCAGCAGTCAAGGACGGTACAATGAGCAGTTCTTC

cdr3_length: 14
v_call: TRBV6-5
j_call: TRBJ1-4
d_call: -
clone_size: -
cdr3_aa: CATTTTARGEKLFF
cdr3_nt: TGTGCCACCACGACTACAGCGAGAGGCGAAAAACTGTTTTTT

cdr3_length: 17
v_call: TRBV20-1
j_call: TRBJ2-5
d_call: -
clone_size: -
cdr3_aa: CSARGLGPRGDQETQYF
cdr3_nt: TGCAGTGCTAGAGGATTGGGGCCCCGGGGAGACCAAGAGACCCAGTACTTC

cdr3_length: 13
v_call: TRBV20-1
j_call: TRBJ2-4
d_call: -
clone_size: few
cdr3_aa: CSASYIAKNIQYF
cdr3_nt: TGCAGTGCCTCCTACATAGCCAAAAACATTCAGTACTTC

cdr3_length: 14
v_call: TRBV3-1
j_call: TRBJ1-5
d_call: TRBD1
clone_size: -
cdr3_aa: CASSPTGDGQPQHF
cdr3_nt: TGTGCCAGCAGCCCTACAGGGGATGGTCAGCCCCAGCATTTT

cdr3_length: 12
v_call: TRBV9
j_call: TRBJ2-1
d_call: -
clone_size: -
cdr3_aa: CASSVGCNEQFF
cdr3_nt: TGTGCCAGCAGCGTAGGGTGCAATGAGCAGTTCTTC

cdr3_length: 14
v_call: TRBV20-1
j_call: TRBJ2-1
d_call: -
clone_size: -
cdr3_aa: CSARIFLASDEQFF
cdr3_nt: TGCAGTGCTAGAATTTTCCTAGCGAGCGATGAGCAGTTCTTC

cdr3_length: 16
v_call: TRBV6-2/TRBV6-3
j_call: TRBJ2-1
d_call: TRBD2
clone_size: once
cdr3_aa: CASSRQSGGPYNEQFF
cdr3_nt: TGTGCCAGCAGTCGACAAAGCGGGGGGCCGTACAATGAGCAGTTCTTC

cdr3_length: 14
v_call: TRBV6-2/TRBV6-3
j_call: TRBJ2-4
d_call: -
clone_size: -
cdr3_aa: CASNGQGSIDIQYF
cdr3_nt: TGTGCCAGCAATGGCCAGGGGAGTATAGACATTCAGTACTTC

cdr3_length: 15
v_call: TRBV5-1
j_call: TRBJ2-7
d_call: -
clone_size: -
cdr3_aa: CASSLDRDTTHEQYF
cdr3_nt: TGCGCCAGCAGCTTGGACCGGGACACCACCCACGAGCAGTACTTC

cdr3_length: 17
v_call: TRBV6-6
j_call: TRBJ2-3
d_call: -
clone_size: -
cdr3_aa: CASSYPVLGGDTDTQYF
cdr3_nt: TGTGCCAGCAGTTACCCTGTTCTCGGGGGAGACACAGATACGCAGTATTTT

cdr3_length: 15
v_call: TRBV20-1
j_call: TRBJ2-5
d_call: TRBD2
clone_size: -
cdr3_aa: CSTKRGSGGQETQYF
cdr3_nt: TGCAGTACCAAACGCGGTAGCGGGGGGCAAGAGACCCAGTACTTC

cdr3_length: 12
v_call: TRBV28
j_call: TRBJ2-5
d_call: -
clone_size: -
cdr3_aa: CASTSSAKTQYF
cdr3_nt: TGTGCCAGCACCTCCTCAGCGAAGACCCAGTACTTC

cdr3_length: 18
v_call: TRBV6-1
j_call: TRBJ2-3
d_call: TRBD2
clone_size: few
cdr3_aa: CASSTRTSGGPSTDTQYF
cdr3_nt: TGTGCCAGCAGTACACGGACTAGCGGGGGACCTAGCACAGATACGCAGTATTTT

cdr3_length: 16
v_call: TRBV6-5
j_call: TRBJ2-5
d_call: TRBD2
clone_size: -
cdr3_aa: CASSYRSSGGRETQYF
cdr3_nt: TGTGCCAGCAGTTACAGGTCTAGCGGGGGCCGAGAGACCCAGTACTTC

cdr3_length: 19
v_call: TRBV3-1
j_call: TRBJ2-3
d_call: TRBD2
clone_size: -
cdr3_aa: CASSHVRLHSGGYTDTQYF
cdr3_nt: TGTGCCAGCAGCCATGTCCGCCTGCATAGCGGGGGCTACACAGATACGCAGTATTTT

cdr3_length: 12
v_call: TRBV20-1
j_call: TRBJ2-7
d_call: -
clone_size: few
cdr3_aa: CSAPDPFVEQYF
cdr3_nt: TGCAGTGCTCCCGACCCTTTCGTCGAGCAGTACTTC

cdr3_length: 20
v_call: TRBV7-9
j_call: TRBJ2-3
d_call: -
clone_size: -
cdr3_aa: CASSLWDFKVERGLTDTQYF
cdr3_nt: TGCGCCAGCAGCTTATGGGATTTTAAGGTTGAACGAGGACTCACAGATACGCAGTATTTT

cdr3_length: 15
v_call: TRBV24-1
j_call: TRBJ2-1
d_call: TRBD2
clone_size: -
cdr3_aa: CATSDLSSGGTEQFF
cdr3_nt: TGTGCCACCAGTGATTTGTCTAGCGGGGGCACTGAGCAGTTCTTC

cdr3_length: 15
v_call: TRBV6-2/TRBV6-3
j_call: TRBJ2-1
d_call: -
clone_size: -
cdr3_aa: CASSFRDSHYNEQFF
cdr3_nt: TGTGCCAGCAGTTTCCGGGACTCTCACTACAATGAGCAGTTCTTC

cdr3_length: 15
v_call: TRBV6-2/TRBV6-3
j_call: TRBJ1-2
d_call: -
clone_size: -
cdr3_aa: CASSYSGGKIYGYTF
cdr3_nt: TGTGCCAGCAGTTACTCCGGAGGGAAGATCTATGGCTACACCTTC

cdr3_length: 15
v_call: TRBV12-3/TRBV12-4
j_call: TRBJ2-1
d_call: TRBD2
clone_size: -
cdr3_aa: CASTHKGLAENEQFF
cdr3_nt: TGTGCCAGCACCCATAAGGGGCTAGCGGAAAATGAGCAGTTCTTC

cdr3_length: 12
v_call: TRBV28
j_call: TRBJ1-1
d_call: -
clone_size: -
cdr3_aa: CASTLTNTEAFF
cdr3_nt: TGTGCCAGCACTCTCACCAACACTGAAGCTTTCTTT

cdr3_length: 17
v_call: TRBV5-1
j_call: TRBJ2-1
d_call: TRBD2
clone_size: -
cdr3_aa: CASSPGGLAGVNNEQFF
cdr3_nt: TGCGCCAGCAGCCCCGGGGGACTAGCGGGGGTTAACAATGAGCAGTTCTTC

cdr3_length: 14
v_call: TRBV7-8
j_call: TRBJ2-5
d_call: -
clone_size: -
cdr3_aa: CAGSFGASGETQYF
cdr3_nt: TGTGCCGGCAGCTTTGGGGCGAGCGGGGAGACCCAGTACTTC

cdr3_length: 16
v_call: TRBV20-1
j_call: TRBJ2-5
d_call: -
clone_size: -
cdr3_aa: CSARDMASVTRETQYF
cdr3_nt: TGCAGTGCTAGAGATATGGCCAGTGTGACTCGAGAGACCCAGTACTTC

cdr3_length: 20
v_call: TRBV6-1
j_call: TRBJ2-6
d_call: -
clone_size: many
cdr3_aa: CASRIFLGLGGRSGANVLTF
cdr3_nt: TGTGCCAGCAGGATATTTCTTGGGTTGGGGGGGCGGTCTGGGGCCAACGTCCTGACTTTC

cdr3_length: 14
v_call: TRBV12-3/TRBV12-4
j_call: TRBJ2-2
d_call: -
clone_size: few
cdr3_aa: CASSLAQVVGELFF
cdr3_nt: TGTGCCAGCAGTTTAGCGCAGGTCGTCGGGGAGCTGTTTTTT

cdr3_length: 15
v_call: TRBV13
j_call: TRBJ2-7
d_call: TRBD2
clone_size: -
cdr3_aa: CASSASGGSSYEQYF
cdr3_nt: TGTGCCAGCAGTGCCAGCGGGGGGAGCTCCTACGAGCAGTACTTC

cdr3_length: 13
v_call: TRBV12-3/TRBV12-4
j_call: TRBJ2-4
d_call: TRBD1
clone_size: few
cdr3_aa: CASSLLTGGEQYF
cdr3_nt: TGTGCCAGCAGTTTATTGACAGGGGGTGAGCAGTACTTC

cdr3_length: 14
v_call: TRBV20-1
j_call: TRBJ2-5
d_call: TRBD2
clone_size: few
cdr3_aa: CSARVRGEEETQYF
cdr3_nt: TGCAGTGCTAGAGTGCGGGGGGAGGAGGAGACCCAGTACTTC

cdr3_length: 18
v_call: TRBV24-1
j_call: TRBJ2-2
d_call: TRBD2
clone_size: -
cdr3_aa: CATSDSGLAGANTGELFF
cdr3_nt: TGTGCCACCAGTGATTCAGGACTAGCGGGCGCGAACACCGGGGAGCTGTTTTTT

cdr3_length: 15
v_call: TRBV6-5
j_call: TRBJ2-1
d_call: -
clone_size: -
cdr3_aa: CASSYGRGASHEQFF
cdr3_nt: TGTGCCAGCAGTTACGGCCGGGGGGCAAGCCATGAGCAGTTCTTC

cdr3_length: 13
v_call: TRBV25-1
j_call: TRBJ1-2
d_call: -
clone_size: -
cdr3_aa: CASLGRHDYGYTF
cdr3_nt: TGTGCCAGCCTAGGACGGCACGACTATGGCTACACCTTC

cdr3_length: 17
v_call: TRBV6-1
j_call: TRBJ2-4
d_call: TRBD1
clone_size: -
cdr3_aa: CASSARPGQGAFSEQYF
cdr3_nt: TGTGCCAGCAGTGCACGACCGGGACAGGGGGCTTTTAGTGAGCAGTACTTC